This T cell receptor (beta chain) was retrieved from a study of shared clonotypes between healthy human individuals. Study as a whole: Used for every donor were three CD4 naive, three CD4 memory, two CD8 naive and one CD8 memory plate.

Genomic DNA of every subset was divided equally among multiple immunoSEQ plates. Profiling relied on immunoSEQ multiplex PCR, and the TCRdb table lists in-frame clones only, not all of them. The sample shows 2 million to 2.5 million clones, approximately 94% of them seen only once. This clone has only one observation. No antigen is known for it. All the donors were Caucasian adults who lived in Nashville, Tennessee. Germline V gene lookup returns CDR1 LNHDA and CDR2 SQIVND (reference sequence). The V end lost 5 bases, the J end lost 0 bases, and 13 bases lay between the germline ends. There are 15 residues in the CDR3. Findings of the study overall: Naive subsets typically showed greater estimated richness than memory subsets.

The source material was naive CD4+ T cells sorted from blood. Subset reported: CD45RA+ positively selected. This clonotype originated in a man aged 18 to 35 in good health. The chain couples TRBV19 to TRBJ2-5, with D perhaps TRBD2 (6 bases). The chain's CDR3 is CASSGGTPYQETQYF. CDR3 in DNA: TGTGCCAGTAGTGGGGGGACTCCCTACCAAGAGACCCAGTACTTC.